The sequence of this T cell receptor beta chain was determined in a study of beta chain features in type 1 diabetes. The germline V gene encodes CDR1 MDHEN and CDR2 SYDVKM. This CDR3 region has 12 residues. V was pared by 8 bases and J by 7 bases, with 15 bases between. Sequencing targeted expressed TCRB transcripts, as all isolated RNA had been reverse transcribed. The data were produced by immunoSEQ multiplex PCR, yet TCRdb's version contains in-frame clones alone and is incomplete. The sample contains around 240,000 clones, around 68% of which appear only once. The V and J genes are TRBV28 and TRBJ2-7; D gene uncertain. The source is a young man in good health. Sequencing input: naive CD4+ T cells from blood. The DNA of the CDR3 is TGTGCCAGCGAGACTTATTGGGGTGAGCAGTACTTC. Translating gives CASETYWGEQYF.